These 18 T cell receptor beta chains were all obtained from the same sample, sequenced in a study of T-cell memory formation after mild COVID-19. TCRdb recomputed calls from the 5' RACE reads with MiXCR, one row per CDR3 protein. The repertoire holds tens of thousands of distinct CDR3 sequences, about 15% seen once, with about two fifths in the top ten. The sample was PBMCs or a T cell subset sorted from them (not recorded which). Receptors were obtained from a young man who had mild COVID-19 (a few samples of this study predate the infection). Cell type and time point are not known.

The genes are TRBV4-1 and TRBJ2-7, with TRBD2 matching over 9 bases. J lost 0 bases, V lost 6 bases, and 12 bases had no gene match. There are 17 residues in the CDR3. Germline V gene data show CDR1 as MGHRA and CDR2 as YSYEKL. This CDR3 is CASSQLIAGASSYEQYF. CDR3 coding DNA: TGCGCCAGCAGTCAACTCATAGCGGGGGCCAGCTCCTACGAGCAGTACTTC.

The sample holds many counts of this clonotype. V gene TRBV7-9 combines with J gene TRBJ2-1, with 8 nucleotides matching TRBD2. Trimming cost V 0 bases and J 10 bases; bases outside gene matches: 2. CDR3 length: 13 amino acids. Germline V gives CDR1 SEHNR, CDR2 FQNEAQ (reference sequence). The CDR3, as DNA: TGTGCCAGCAGCTTAGCCTCTAGCGGGGAGCAGTTCTTC. Protein: CASSLASSGEQFF.

This clonotype was detected only a few times. The chain links TRBV4-3 to TRBJ2-5, with D tentatively TRBD1 (5 bases). The CDR3 runs to 15 residues. Germline assignment: CDR1 LGHNA and CDR2 YSLEER. Trimming stripped 0 bases from V and 0 bases from J, with 8 bases between. The CDR3 coding sequence is TGCGCCAGCAGCCAAGATTTCAGGGACCAAGAGACCCAGTACTTC. Translated, it gives CASSQDFRDQETQYF.

The chain joins TRBV6-5 to TRBJ2-1; the match to TRBD2 covers 15 bases. Germline loops: CDR1 MNHEY, CDR2 SVGAGI. V gave up 2 bases and J gave up 8 bases; unmatched junction bases: 7. CDR3 size: 17 residues. CDR3 in amino acids: CASSYATWTSGGDEQFF. In DNA, the CDR3 is TGTGCCAGCAGTTACGCGACCTGGACTAGCGGGGGGGATGAGCAGTTCTTC.

Notes on this clonotype: A read error may account for a junction end that differs from germline. The chain joins TRBV7-7 to TRBJ2-2, with 8 bases lining up with TRBD1. The CDR3 is made up of 14 amino acids. Germline-derived CDR1 and CDR2 are SSHAT and FNYEAQ (reference sequence). DNA for the CDR3: TGTGCTAGCAGCTTTGGACAGGGACCCGGGGAGCTGTTTTTT. This gives the protein CASSFGQGPGELFF.

This chain links TRBV18 with TRBJ2-5; 9 bases align to TRBD2. Germline CDR1 reads KGHSH; CDR2 reads LQKENI. This CDR3 region has 17 residues. V was clipped by 5 bases and J by 1 base; unmatched bases: 11. CDR3 region: CASSSRPSGAFQETQYF. The CDR3 DNA is TGTGCCAGCTCATCCCGGCCTAGCGGGGCTTTCCAAGAGACCCAGTACTTC.

The J gene is TRBJ2-7, the V gene TRBV6-6; D gene unclear. The CDR3 is 17 residues long. Trimming removed 5 bases at V and 5 bases at J, with 25 bases between. Germline V gene sequence: CDR1 MNHNY, CDR2 SVGAGI (reference sequence). The CDR3 DNA reads TGTGCCAGCAGTGTAGGGAATACCTACATCTCTTCCCACGAGCAGTACGTC. Residues: CASSVGNTYISSHEQYV.

The V and J genes are TRBV6-5 and TRBJ2-7; a possible D gene is TRBD2 (6 bases). V lost 0 bases, J lost 3 bases, and 12 bases lay in between. The germline CDR1 and CDR2 sequences are MNHEY and SVGAGI. This CDR3 comprises 15 residues. CDR3 region: CASSYSLASHYEQYV. CDR3 nucleotides: TGTGCCAGCAGTTACTCCCTAGCGTCGCACTACGAGCAGTACGTC.

This clonotype was detected once. The genes are TRBV11-1 and TRBJ2-7; 8 bases are a match to TRBD1. With the DNA end fitting TRBJ2-1 better, the J assignment may be wrong. In germline, CDR1 is SGHAT, CDR2 FQDESV (reference sequence). This CDR3 contains 15 residues. CDR3 sequence: CASSQTGTGHNEQFF. In DNA form, the CDR3 reads TGTGCCAGCAGCCAGACCGGGACAGGTCACAATGAGCAGTTCTTC.

This sequence joins TRBV5-1 and TRBJ2-7; possibly TRBD2 for D (5 bases). The CDR3 runs 13 residues. CDR1 and CDR2 from the germline V gene are SGHRS and YFSETQ. The ends were cut back, 5 bases at V and 2 bases at J, with 11 bases in the middle. The CDR3 DNA reads TGCGCCAGCAGTCCCGGGAAAACCTACGAGCAGTACTTC. It translates to CASSPGKTYEQYF.

This clonotype was recorded a few times. V usage is TRBV7-9 and J usage is TRBJ2-7; D is possibly TRBD1 or TRBD2 (6 bases each). This CDR3 comprises 14 residues. CDR1 and CDR2 (germline): SEHNR, FQNEAQ (reference sequence). Trimming removed 1 base at V and 4 bases at J, with 11 bases between. CDR3: CASSLVGGQYEQYF. The CDR3, as DNA: TGTGCCAGCAGCTTAGTGGGGGGCCAATACGAGCAGTACTTC. Variable domain in full (rest from reference TRBV7-9 and TRBJ2-7): DTGVSQNPRHKITKRGQNVTFRCDPISEHNRLYWYRQTLGQGPEFLTYFQNEAQLEKSRLLSDRFSAERPKGSFSTLEIQRTEQGDSAMYLCASSLVGGQYEQYFGPGTRLTVT.

The chain uses TRBV4-2 and TRBJ2-7; TRBD2 might be the D (5 bases). CDR1 LGHNA and CDR2 YNFKEQ come from the germline V gene. The germline V and J ends were trimmed by 0 bases and 1 base, with 10 bases remaining between them. This CDR3 region has 15 residues. CDR3 bases: TGTGCCAGCAGCCAAGAAGCGGCAGGTTCCTACGAGCAGTACTTC. It is translated as CASSQEAAGSYEQYF.

The table lists this clonotype with a few counts. J is TRBJ1-6 and V is TRBV4-3; D is unresolved. The ends were cut back, 0 bases at V and 0 bases at J, with 3 bases in the middle. CDR3 size: 15 residues. CDR1 and CDR2 (germline): LGHNA, YSLEER. The CDR3 spells CASSQDSSYNSPLHF. In nucleotides, the CDR3 is TGCGCCAGCAGCCAAGATAGCTCCTATAATTCACCCCTCCACTTT.

The chain combines TRBV11-2 with TRBJ2-3, with a possible D match to TRBD2 (5 bases). This CDR3 contains 13 residues. Looked up from germline, CDR1 is SGHAT and CDR2 is FQNNGV. Trimming stripped 5 bases from V and 6 bases from J, with 12 bases between. This CDR3 is CASSGRTGDTQYF. The CDR3 coding sequence is TGTGCCAGCAGCGGACGCACGGGGGATACGCAGTATTTT.

This clonotype appeared a few times. V gene TRBV6-5 combines with J gene TRBJ2-1; the D is unclear. Germline CDR1 and CDR2: MNHEY and SVGAGI. V shed 9 bases and J shed 7 bases, with 10 bases lying between them. The CDR3 is 11 amino acids. CDR3 DNA: TGTGCCAGTCTACGTGGAAATGAGCAGTTCTTC. This codes for CASLRGNEQFF.

This chain links TRBV9 with TRBJ2-2; tentatively, D is TRBD2 (6 bases). Trimming took off 4 bases at V and 3 bases at J, with 19 bases between the two ends. The germline gives CDR1 SGDLS, CDR2 YYNGEE. CDR3 size: 17 residues. The DNA for the CDR3 is TGTGCCAGCAGCCATGGGATCGGGACTCCGGACACCGGGGAGCTGTTTTTT. It is translated as CASSHGIGTPDTGELFF.

The V call is TRBV4-1, the J call TRBJ2-2; D uncertain. V lost 6 bases to trimming and J lost 3 bases, with 11 bases between them. The CDR3 is 14 amino acids. Germline CDR1 and CDR2: MGHRA and YSYEKL. The DNA of the CDR3 is TGCGCCAGCAGGGAAGGCATCGACACCGGGGAGCTGTTTTTT. Translating it yields CASREGIDTGELFF.

Ten or more counts support this clonotype. The chain combines TRBV4-2 with TRBJ2-1, with D unresolved. This CDR3 has 15 residues. V was clipped by 0 bases and J by 4 bases, with 10 bases between them. Germline CDR1 LGHNA, CDR2 YNFKEQ. Here the CDR3 reads CASSQEWNGYNEQFF. The CDR3 DNA reads as TGTGCCAGCAGCCAAGAATGGAATGGGTACAATGAGCAGTTCTTC.